Listed below are T cell receptor beta chains from one sample, sequenced in a study of T cell responses to AZD1222 COVID-19 vaccine. Repertoires were generated with immunoSEQ multiplex PCR, while TCRdb's copy carries only in-frame clones and drops some. The sample holds tens of thousands of clones, around 81% seen once. The material was peripheral blood, obtained on day 0 of AZD1222 vaccination. The receptors come from an adult in good health. CDR3s include the opening cysteine and the closing phenylalanine or tryptophan. D genes are given only for firm matches.

-,TRBV2,CASSEDILYGYTF
-,TRBV5-5,CASSKAPQGNGPQHF
TRBD1,TRBV2,CASRWDRGSAYEQYF
-,TRBV15,CATSRDQGVSYNEQFF
-,TRBV29-1,CSVKNGFDNEQFF
-,TRBV19,CASSARAQGRTGELFF
TRBD1,TRBV4-1,CASSQERGTGLGNTEAFF
-,TRBV5-1,CASSLTQQETQYF
TRBD1,TRBV7-9,CASSLLRTGGNYGYTF
-,TRBV5-4,CASSFGRKNEAFF
-,TRBV30,CAWSSRAQPQHF
TRBD1,TRBV2,CASSGSGQGKTQYF
-,TRBV11-3,CASSLDSRTRPYETQYF
TRBD1,TRBV2,CASSETDYRTGDEKLFF
TRBD2,TRBV3-1/TRBV3-2,CASSQGLAGSRGNEQFF
-,TRBV3-1/TRBV3-2,CASSQDGARGEKLFF
-,TRBV24-1,CATSDLLFGQGNPLTEAFF
-,TRBV13,CASSLAGQPQHF
TRBD1,TRBV5-1,CASSATGTANYGYTF
TRBD2,TRBV6-5,CASKREVGSVNEQFF
TRBD1,TRBV7-2,CASSPRRTGRDYGYTF
-,TRBV5-1,CASSPSKGNIQYF
TRBD1,TRBV18,CASSAGTGGGQPQHF
-,TRBV29-1,CSVEGGASTQYF
-,TRBV12-3/TRBV12-4,CASSPIQYF
TRBD1,TRBV2,CASSEDRTNTEAFF
TRBD2,TRBV13,CASSSSLAGVGGELFF
TRBD1,TRBV29-1,CSVEDREDRGYEQYF
-,TRBV2,CASSEIRASSSDTQYF
TRBD2,TRBV6-5,CASGLAARGTYEQYF
TRBD2,TRBV30,CAWSVLAGGTQYF